A single T cell receptor beta chain is shown here with its context. The data were taken from a study of tumor-infiltrating lymphocytes in primary liver carcinoma. Between about 19 and 34 mg of unsorted bulk tissue served as the source from which RNA and DNA were co-extracted. V lost 5 bases, J lost 10 bases, and 21 bases lay in between. The CDR3 is 14 residues long. Per the germline V gene, CDR1 is SGHAT and CDR2 is FQNNGV. A primer in the constant region served to generate TCR beta cDNA from approximately 500 ng of total RNA. What produced the TCR beta libraries was three nested multiplex PCR rounds using slightly modified ARM-PCR. The opening two PCR rounds, around 11 cycles each, paired TRBV1-TRBV30 forward primers with a C-beta reverse primer. TCRdb itself ran the multiplex PCR reads through MiXCR, one entry per CDR3 protein. The sample shows 40,000 to 50,000 distinct CDR3 sequences, 60% to 75% of them seen only once.

Input material: liver tumor tissue from sampling region 3. The subset here: tumor region T3, left-lateral pole. The gene calls are TRBV11-2 and TRBJ2-7; D gene ambiguous. The sequence was collected from a middle-aged man with primary liver carcinoma and hepatitis B virus infection. The CDR3 loop is CASSLGVPRIDQYF. CDR3 bases: TGTGCCAGCAGCCTCGGAGTTCCTCGAATAGATCAGTACTTC.